This T cell receptor beta chain was found in a study of metastatic and nonmetastatic thyroid tumors. Background on the study: The authors compared repertoires across blood and tumor or nodule tissue from malignant and benign thyroid patients.

TCRdb re-called the PCR reads via MiXCR. The sample lists tens of thousands of clones, 15% to 20% occurring once. All patients reached thyroid surgery having received no treatment beforehand. This clone was observed at least ten times. The CDR3 covers 19 residues. In germline, CDR1 is KGHDR, CDR2 SFDVKD. Trimming cost V 1 base and J 5 bases; bases outside gene matches: 9. Material for sequencing was blood. The gene calls are TRBV24-1 and TRBJ2-1; 14 positions match TRBD2. The sequence derives from a male donor with papillary thyroid cancer or a benign thyroid nodule (not recorded which). Some clones in this sample may be carry-over from other donors' samples. Here the CDR3 DNA reads TGTGCCACCAGTGATTTACCAACGGGACTAGCGGGGGCCCACAATGAGCAGTTCTTC. Encoded protein: CATSDLPTGLAGAHNEQFF.